These 3 T cell receptor beta chains were all obtained from the same sample, sequenced in a study of shared clonotypes between healthy human individuals. The protocol was immunoSEQ multiplex PCR, while the TCRdb copy is restricted to in-frame clones and leaves out a portion. The sample carries 2 million to 2.5 million clones, 80% to 95% recorded once. Sequenced sample: naive CD4+ T cells from PBMCs. As for subset: CD45RA+ positively selected. The receptor set was obtained from a man younger than 35 in good health. Some clones in this sample may be carry-over from other donors' samples.

As regards this clone: One junction end disagrees with the germline gene, perhaps due to a read error. The chain joins TRBV7-9 to TRBJ1-2, with a weak D call TRBD1 (5 bases). From germline, CDR1 is SEHNR and CDR2 FQNEAQ (reference sequence). CDR3 size: 12 residues. The chain's CDR3 is CASSLNRDPVAF. The CDR3 DNA is TGTGCCAGCAGCTTGAACCGGGACCCAGTAGCGTTC.

The CDR3, as DNA: TGTGCCAGCAGTTTAGTAATACCGGGGACAGGTGGCTACACCTTC. Encoded protein: CASSLVIPGTGGYTF. This chain joins TRBV28 and TRBJ1-2, with 8 bases fitting TRBD1. The trim removed 2 bases at V and 7 bases at J, leaving 9 bases unmatched. The V gene's germline CDR1 is MDHEN and CDR2 SYDVKM. This CDR3 region has 15 residues.

This clone appeared a single time. The chain recombines TRBV6-1 with TRBJ1-5; 9 bases line up with TRBD1. The CDR3 is 15 amino acids. The trim removed 2 bases at V and 5 bases at J, leaving 4 bases unmatched. The germline CDR1 and CDR2 sequences are MNHNS and SASEGT. DNA of the CDR3: TGTGCCAGCAGTGAATACGGACAGGGGTATCAGCCCCAGCATTTT. Its protein product is CASSEYGQGYQPQHF.